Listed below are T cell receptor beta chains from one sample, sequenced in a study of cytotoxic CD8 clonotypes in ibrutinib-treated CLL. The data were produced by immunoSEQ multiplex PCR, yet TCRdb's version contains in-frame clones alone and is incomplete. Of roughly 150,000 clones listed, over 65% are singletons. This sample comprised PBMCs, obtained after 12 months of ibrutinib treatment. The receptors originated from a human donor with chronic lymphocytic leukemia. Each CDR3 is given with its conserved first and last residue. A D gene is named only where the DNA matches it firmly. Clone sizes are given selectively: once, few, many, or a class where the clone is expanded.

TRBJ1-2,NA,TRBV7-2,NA,CASSPIWRINQGPDYGYTF,TGTGCCAGCAGCCCGATTTGGCGAATCAACCAGGGCCCAGACTATGGCTACACCTTC
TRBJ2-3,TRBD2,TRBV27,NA,CASSGVTSVVSDTQYF,TGTGCCAGCAGTGGGGTGACTAGCGTGGTTTCAGATACGCAGTATTTT
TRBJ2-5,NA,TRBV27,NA,CASSLSGLGTQYF,TGTGCCAGCAGTTTATCAGGGTTGGGGACCCAGTACTTC
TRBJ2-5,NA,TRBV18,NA,CASSATFGDRSETQYF,TGTGCCAGCTCAGCGACCTTCGGTGACAGGAGCGAGACCCAGTACTTC
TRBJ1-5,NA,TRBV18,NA,CASSPGTGNQPQHF,TGTGCCAGCTCTCCCGGGACGGGTAATCAGCCCCAGCATTTT
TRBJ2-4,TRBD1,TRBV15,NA,CATSTLRGQGARLAKNIQYF,TGTGCCACCAGCACACTGAGGGGACAGGGGGCGCGACTAGCCAAAAACATTCAGTACTTC
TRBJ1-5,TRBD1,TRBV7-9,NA,CASSLDRNQPQHF,TGTGCCAGCAGCTTGGACAGGAATCAGCCCCAGCATTTT
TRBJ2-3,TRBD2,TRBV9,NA,CASSVDSGTSDTDTQYF,TGTGCCAGCAGCGTAGATTCCGGGACTAGCGACACAGATACGCAGTATTTT
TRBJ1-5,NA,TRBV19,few,CASSKAGNQPQHF,TGTGCCAGTAGTAAGGCAGGTAATCAGCCCCAGCATTTT
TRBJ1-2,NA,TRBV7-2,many,CASSSPRVPYGYTF,TGTGCCAGCAGCTCCCCTAGGGTCCCCTATGGCTACACCTTC
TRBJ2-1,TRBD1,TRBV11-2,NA,CASSSLKGGGFNEQFF,TGTGCCAGCAGCTCCCTTAAAGGGGGCGGCTTCAATGAGCAGTTCTTC
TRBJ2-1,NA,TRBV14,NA,CASNPMGYNEQFF,TGTGCCAGCAATCCGATGGGGTACAATGAGCAGTTCTTC
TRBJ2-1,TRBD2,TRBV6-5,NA,CASSPGTSGSNEQFF,TGTGCCAGCAGCCCAGGGACTAGCGGGAGCAATGAGCAGTTCTTC
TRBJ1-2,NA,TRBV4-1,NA,CASSQEDGHGYTF,TGCGCCAGCAGCCAAGAAGACGGTCATGGCTACACCTTC
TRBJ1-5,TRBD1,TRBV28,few,CASSFRDRKGQPQHF,TGTGCCAGCAGTTTCCGGGACAGGAAAGGACAGCCCCAGCATTTT
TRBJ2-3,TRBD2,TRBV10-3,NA,CAISESVQRGRTDTQYF,TGTGCCATCAGTGAGTCGGTACAGCGGGGACGCACAGATACGCAGTATTTT
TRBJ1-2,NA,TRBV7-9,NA,CASSPGGYTF,TGTGCCAGCAGCCCGGGAGGCTACACCTTC
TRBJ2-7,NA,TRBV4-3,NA,CASSQGSGTNSYEQYF,TGCGCCAGCAGCCAGGGCTCCGGGACAAACTCCTACGAGCAGTACTTC
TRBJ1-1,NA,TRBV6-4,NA,CASSDSADRLSEAFF,TGTGCCAGCAGTGACTCCGCTGACAGACTATCTGAAGCTTTCTTT
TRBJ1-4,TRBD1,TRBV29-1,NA,CSVNTGGRSEKLFF,TGCAGCGTTAATACAGGGGGCCGCTCGGAAAAACTGTTTTTT
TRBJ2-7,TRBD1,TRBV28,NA,CSHGTGFSSEQYF,TGTTCCCACGGGACAGGTTTTAGCAGCGAGCAGTACTTC
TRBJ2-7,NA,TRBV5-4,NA,CASSLDGGGNYEQYF,TGTGCCAGCAGCTTGGATGGAGGAGGGAACTACGAGCAGTACTTC
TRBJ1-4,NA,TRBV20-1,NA,CSAQIQGKLFF,TGCAGTGCTCAGATACAGGGAAAACTGTTTTTT
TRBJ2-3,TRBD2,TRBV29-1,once,CSVAAGGRSDTQYF,TGCAGCGTAGCAGCGGGGGGGCGGTCAGATACGCAGTATTTT
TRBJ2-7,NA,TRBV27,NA,CATRPQGRYEQYF,TGTGCCACCAGACCTCAGGGTCGGTACGAGCAGTACTTC
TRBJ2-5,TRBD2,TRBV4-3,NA,CASSQKSTAGGGETQYF,TGCGCCAGCAGCCAAAAGAGCACGGCGGGAGGGGGGGAGACCCAGTACTTC
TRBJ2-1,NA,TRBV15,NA,CATSRGYSYNEQFF,TGTGCCACCAGCAGAGGTTACTCCTACAATGAGCAGTTCTTC
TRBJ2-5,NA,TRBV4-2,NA,CASSFEVASGQETQYF,TGTGCCAGCAGCTTCGAGGTTGCCAGCGGCCAAGAGACCCAGTACTTC
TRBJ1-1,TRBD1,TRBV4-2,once,CASSQAGRTGVAEAFF,TGTGCCAGCAGCCAAGCGGGTCGGACAGGGGTCGCCGAAGCTTTCTTT
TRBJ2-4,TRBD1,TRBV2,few,CASRDRELAKNIQYF,TGTGCCAGCCGGGACAGGGAGTTAGCCAAAAACATTCAGTACTTC
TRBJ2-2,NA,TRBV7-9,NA,CASSLAGTRTGELFF,TGTGCCAGCAGCTTGGCCGGGACACGGACCGGGGAGCTGTTTTTT
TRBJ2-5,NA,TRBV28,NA,CASTPSALETQYF,TGTGCCAGCACCCCATCCGCCCTGGAGACCCAGTACTTC
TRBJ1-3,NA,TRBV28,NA,CASTPGGGNTIYF,TGTGCCAGCACCCCGGGCGGGGGAAACACCATATATTTT
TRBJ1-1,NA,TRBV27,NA,CASSFRGEAFF,TGTGCCAGCAGTTTTCGGGGTGAAGCTTTCTTT
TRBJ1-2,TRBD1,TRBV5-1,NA,CASSSDRVYTF,TGCGCCAGCAGCTCGGACAGGGTCTACACCTTC
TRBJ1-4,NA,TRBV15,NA,CATSRARDSYNEKLFF,TGTGCCACCAGCAGAGCCCGGGACTCCTATAATGAAAAACTGTTTTTT
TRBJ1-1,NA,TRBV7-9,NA,CASSPPRVGEAFF,TGTGCCAGCAGCCCCCCACGGGTTGGTGAAGCTTTCTTT
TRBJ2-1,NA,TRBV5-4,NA,CASSQDEEGGNEQFF,TGTGCCAGCAGCCAAGATGAGGAGGGCGGCAATGAGCAGTTCTTC
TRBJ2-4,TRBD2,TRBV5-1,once,CASSLRLAEAKNIQYF,TGCGCCAGCAGCTTAAGGCTAGCGGAAGCCAAAAACATTCAGTACTTC
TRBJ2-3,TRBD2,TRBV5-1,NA,CASSLLGLATADTQYF,TGCGCCAGCAGCTTGCTGGGACTAGCGACGGCCGATACGCAGTATTTT
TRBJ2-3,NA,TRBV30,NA,CAWGRLDTQYF,TGTGCCTGGGGCCGCTTAGATACGCAGTATTTT
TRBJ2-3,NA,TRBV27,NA,CASSLGGDTQYF,TGTGCCAGCAGTTTGGGCGGAGATACGCAGTATTTT
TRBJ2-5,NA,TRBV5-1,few,CASSLARVETQYF,TGCGCCAGCAGCTTGGCCAGGGTGGAGACCCAGTACTTC
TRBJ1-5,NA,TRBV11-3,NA,CASSFGPNQPQHF,TGTGCCAGCAGCTTTGGACCGAATCAGCCCCAGCATTTT
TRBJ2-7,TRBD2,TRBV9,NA,CASSQLAGGSYEQYF,TGTGCCAGCAGCCAACTAGCGGGGGGCTCCTACGAGCAGTACTTC
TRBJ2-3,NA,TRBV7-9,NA,CASSRIDAAEDTQYF,TGTGCCAGCAGCCGGATAGACGCCGCAGAAGATACGCAGTATTTT
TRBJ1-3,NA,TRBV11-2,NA,CASSFHADKLGGNTIYF,TGTGCCAGCAGCTTCCACGCCGACAAGTTGGGAGGAAACACCATATATTTT
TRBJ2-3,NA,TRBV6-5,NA,CASSYSSRLGTDTQYF,TGTGCCAGCAGTTACTCCTCCCGGCTGGGCACAGATACGCAGTATTTT